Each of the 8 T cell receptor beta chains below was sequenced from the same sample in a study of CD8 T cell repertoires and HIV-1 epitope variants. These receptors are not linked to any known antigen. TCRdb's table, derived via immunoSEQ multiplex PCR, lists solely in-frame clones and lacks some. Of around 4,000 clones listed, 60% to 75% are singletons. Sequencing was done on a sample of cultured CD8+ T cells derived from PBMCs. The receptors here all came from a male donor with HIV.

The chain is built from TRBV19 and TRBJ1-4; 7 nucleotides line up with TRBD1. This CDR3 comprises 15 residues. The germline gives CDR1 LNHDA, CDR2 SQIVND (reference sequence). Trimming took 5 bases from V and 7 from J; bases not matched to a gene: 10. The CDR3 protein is CASSVTRDRIEKLFF. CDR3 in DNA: TGTGCCAGTAGTGTTACCCGGGACAGAATTGAAAAACTGTTTTTT.

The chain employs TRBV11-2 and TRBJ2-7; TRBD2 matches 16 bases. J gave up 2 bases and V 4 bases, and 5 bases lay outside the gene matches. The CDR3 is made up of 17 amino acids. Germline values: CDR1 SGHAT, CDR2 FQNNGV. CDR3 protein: CASSWGTSGRAAYEQYF. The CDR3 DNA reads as TGTGCCAGCAGCTGGGGGACTAGCGGGAGGGCCGCCTACGAGCAGTACTTC. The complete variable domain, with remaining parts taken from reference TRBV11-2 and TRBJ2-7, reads EAGVAQSPRYKIIEKRQSVAFWCNPISGHATLYWYQQILGQGPKLLIQFQNNGVVDDSQLPKDRFSAERLKGVDSTLKIQPAKLEDSAVYLCASSWGTSGRAAYEQYFGPGTRLTVT.

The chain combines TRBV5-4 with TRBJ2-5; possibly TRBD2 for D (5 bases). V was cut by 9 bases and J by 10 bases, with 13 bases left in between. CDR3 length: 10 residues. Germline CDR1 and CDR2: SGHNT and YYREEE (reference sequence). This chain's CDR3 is CATPSGDQYF. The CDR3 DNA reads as TGTGCCACCCCCAGCGGAGACCAGTACTTC.

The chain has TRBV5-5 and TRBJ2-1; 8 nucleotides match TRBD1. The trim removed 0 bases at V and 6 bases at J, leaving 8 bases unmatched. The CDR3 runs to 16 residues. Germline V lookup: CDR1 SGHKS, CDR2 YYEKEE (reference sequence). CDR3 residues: CASSLVVGGTGNEQFF. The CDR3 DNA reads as TGTGCCAGCAGCTTGGTTGTTGGCGGGACAGGCAATGAGCAGTTCTTC.

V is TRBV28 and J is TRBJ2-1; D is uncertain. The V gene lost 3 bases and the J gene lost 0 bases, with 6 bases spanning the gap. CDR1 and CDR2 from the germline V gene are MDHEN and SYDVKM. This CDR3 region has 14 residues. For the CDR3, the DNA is TGTGCCAGCAGTTTTTTTTCCTCCTACAATGAGCAGTTCTTC. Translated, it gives CASSFFSSYNEQFF.

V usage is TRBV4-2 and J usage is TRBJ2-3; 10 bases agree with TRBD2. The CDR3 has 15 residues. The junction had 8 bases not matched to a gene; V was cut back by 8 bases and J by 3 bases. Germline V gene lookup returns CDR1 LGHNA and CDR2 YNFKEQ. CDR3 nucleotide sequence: TGTGCCAGCCGAAACCTTAGCGGGGGGACAGATACGCAGTATTTT. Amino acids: CASRNLSGGTDTQYF.

The CDR3 DNA reads TGTGCCAGCGGGGGGTACAATCAGCCCCAGCATTTT. Translation gives CASGGYNQPQHF. The rearrangement joins TRBV5-8 to TRBJ1-5, with D perhaps TRBD1 (5 bases). CDR3 length: 12 amino acids. V was trimmed by 7 bases and J by 3 bases, leaving 8 bases between them. CDR1 SGHTS and CDR2 YDEGEE come from the germline V gene.

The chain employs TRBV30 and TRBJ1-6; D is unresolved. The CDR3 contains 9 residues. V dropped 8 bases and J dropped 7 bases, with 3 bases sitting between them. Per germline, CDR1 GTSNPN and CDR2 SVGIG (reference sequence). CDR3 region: CAGNSPLHF. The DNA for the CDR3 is TGTGCCGGGAATTCACCCCTCCACTTT.